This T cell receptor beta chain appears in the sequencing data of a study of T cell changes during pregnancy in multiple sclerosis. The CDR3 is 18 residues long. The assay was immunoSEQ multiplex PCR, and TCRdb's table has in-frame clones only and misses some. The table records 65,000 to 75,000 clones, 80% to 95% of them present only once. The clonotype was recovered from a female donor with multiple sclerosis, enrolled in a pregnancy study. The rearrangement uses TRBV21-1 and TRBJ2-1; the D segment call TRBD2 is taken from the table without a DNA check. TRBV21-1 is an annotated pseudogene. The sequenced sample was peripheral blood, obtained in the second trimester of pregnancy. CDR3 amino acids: CASSRRLAGDRGDNEQFF. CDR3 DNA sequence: TGTGCCAGCAGCAGGCGACTAGCGGGGGACAGGGGCGACAATGAGCAGTTCTTC.